This is a list of T cell receptor beta chains from one sample in a study of CD8+ T cells in alopecia areata. The repertoire was sequenced with immunoSEQ multiplex PCR; TCRdb's copy has only in-frame clones and lacks some. In the table there are about 160,000 clones, roughly 60% of which are singletons. Sequences were derived from CD4+ T cells sorted from blood, sampled at week 24, from a patient treated with tofacitinib. Receptor source: a human donor with alopecia areata. Each CDR3 is given with its conserved first and last residue. A D gene is named only where the DNA matches it firmly. Some rows mark clone size as missing; the rest say once, few, many or name a class of expanded clone.

clone_size	j_call	v_call	d_call	cdr3_nt	cdr3_aa
.	TRBJ2-1	TRBV29-1	.	TGCAGCGTTGACGGGAATGAGCAGTTCTTC	CSVDGNEQFF
.	TRBJ1-1	TRBV15	.	TGTGCCACCAGCAGGGGAGGGACTAACACTGAAGCTTTCTTT	CATSRGGTNTEAFF
.	TRBJ1-5	TRBV9	.	TGTGCCAGCAGCGTAGGTGGTGGGGGGGCCTTCGAGCCCCAGCATTTT	CASSVGGGGAFEPQHF
.	TRBJ1-1	TRBV30	.	TGTGCCTGGAGTGTTAACTCCGGTGCTTTCTTT	CAWSVNSGAFF
.	TRBJ2-5	TRBV7-2	.	TGTGCCAGCAGCTTAGTAACAGACCCATCGATTACCCAGTACTTC	CASSLVTDPSITQYF
.	TRBJ2-7	TRBV19	TRBD1	TGTGCCAGTAGTAGGGGACAGAGGACCTACGAGCAGTACTTC	CASSRGQRTYEQYF
.	TRBJ2-5	TRBV11-2	TRBD1	TGTGCCAGCAGCTTAAAAGCTACGGGACAGGGGACCCAGTACTTC	CASSLKATGQGTQYF
.	TRBJ2-5	TRBV29-1	TRBD2	TGCAGCGTCCCTAGCGGGGTTAAAGAGACCCAGTACTTC	CSVPSGVKETQYF
.	TRBJ2-1	TRBV30	.	TGTGCCTGGAGCTCAGGGAGCTCCTACAATGAGCAGTTCTTC	CAWSSGSSYNEQFF
.	TRBJ1-5	TRBV25-1	.	TGTGCCAGCAGTGACTTCAACAATCAGCCCCAGCATTTT	CASSDFNNQPQHF
few	TRBJ1-4	TRBV29-1	.	TGCAGCGTTGAAAGAGGGAGCGGTGAAAAACTGTTTTTT	CSVERGSGEKLFF
.	TRBJ1-2	TRBV15	.	TGTGCCACCAGCGCCGAGATACAGGGTTACTATGGCTACACCTTC	CATSAEIQGYYGYTF
.	TRBJ2-2	TRBV7-9	.	TGTGCCAGCAGACCAAGGCTCCGGGAGACCGGGGAGCTGTTTTTT	CASRPRLRETGELFF
few	TRBJ2-2	TRBV14	TRBD1	TGTGCCAGCAGCCGCCGGGGACAGCCCACCGGGGAGCTGTTTTTT	CASSRRGQPTGELFF
few	TRBJ1-5	TRBV2	.	TGTGCCAGCACGTACACTAATAGCAATCAGCCCCAGCATTTT	CASTYTNSNQPQHF
.	TRBJ2-7	TRBV4-1	.	TGCGCCAGCAGCCAAGCGCGTGGGATTTCCTTCTACGAGCAGTACTTC	CASSQARGISFYEQYF
.	TRBJ2-7	TRBV5-1	.	TGCGCCAGCAGCCCGGACGGGGATTACGAGCAGTACTTC	CASSPDGDYEQYF
.	TRBJ1-2	TRBV30	.	TGTGCCTGGAGTGTACAAGAGACGGGGTGGGACTATGGCTACACCTTC	CAWSVQETGWDYGYTF
.	TRBJ2-3	TRBV29-1	.	TGCAGCGTTGGCGGCGTCAGTAGCGATACGCAGTATTTT	CSVGGVSSDTQYF
.	TRBJ1-2	TRBV6-5	.	TGTGCCAGCAGTGGATACCTACAGGGAAACTATGGCTACACCTTC	CASSGYLQGNYGYTF
.	TRBJ1-6	TRBV5-1	TRBD1	TGCGCCAGCAGCACACAGGGGGCGAATTCACCCCTCCACTTT	CASSTQGANSPLHF
.	TRBJ2-5	TRBV20-1	.	TGCAGTGCTAGGCCAAGAGGGACCCAGTACTTC	CSARPRGTQYF
few	TRBJ2-5	TRBV4-1	.	TGCGCCAGCAGCCAGCTAGGAGGAGAGACCCAGTACTTC	CASSQLGGETQYF
.	TRBJ1-1	TRBV6-5	.	TGTGCCAGCAGCGACGGGGGACTAACTGAAGCTTTCTTT	CASSDGGLTEAFF
.	TRBJ1-2	TRBV10-3	.	TGTGCCATCAGTGAGTCGACCGGAGGAGGGGTCTATGGCTACACCTTC	CAISESTGGGVYGYTF
.	TRBJ1-2	TRBV6-1	.	TGTGCCAGCAGTGAAGAATGGAGGAACTATGGCTACACCTTC	CASSEEWRNYGYTF
.	TRBJ2-2	TRBV6-5	.	TGTGCCAGCAGCAGGGTCTCAACGAACACCGGGGAGCTGTTTTTT	CASSRVSTNTGELFF
.	TRBJ1-6	TRBV30	TRBD1	TGTGCCTGGAGACCCACAGGGGACTTAATCGTTTATAATTCACCCCTCCACTTT	CAWRPTGDLIVYNSPLHF
.	TRBJ2-5	TRBV19	TRBD2	TGTGCCAGTCGGACTAGCGGGGCAGAGACCCAGTACTTC	CASRTSGAETQYF
.	TRBJ2-5	TRBV5-6	.	TGTGCCAGCAGCTTGGACAGGAGAGAGACCCAGTACTTC	CASSLDRRETQYF